The 11 T cell receptor beta chains reported below all come from one sample, sequenced in a study of T-cell memory formation after mild COVID-19. TCRdb called the 5' RACE reads again in MiXCR, with one record for every CDR3 protein. The repertoire has about 50,000 distinct CDR3 sequences, 9.3% of them found once; the top ten carry 10% to 15%. What was sequenced was PBMCs or a T cell subset sorted from them (not recorded which). The receptor source for this set is an adult woman who had mild COVID-19 (a few samples of this study predate the infection). Cell type and time point are not known.

The chain joins TRBV6-1 to TRBJ2-1, with 8 bases fitting TRBD2. With 8 bases clipped from V and 3 bases from J, the junction kept 9 bases outside the gene matches. Germline CDR1 MNHNS, CDR2 SASEGT. This CDR3 spans 15 amino acids. CDR3 amino acids: CASGVTGGDYNEQFF. CDR3 in DNA: TGTGCCAGCGGAGTGACGGGAGGGGACTACAATGAGCAGTTCTTC.

The chain has TRBV24-1 and TRBJ2-7, with 7 bases matching TRBD1. CDR3 size: 16 residues. CDR1 is KGHDR and CDR2 is SFDVKD in the germline V gene. V was clipped by 1 base and J by 5 bases; unmatched bases: 10. The CDR3 sequence: CATSDLQGRPPHEQYF. Here the CDR3 DNA reads TGTGCCACCAGTGATTTACAGGGGCGGCCTCCACACGAGCAGTACTTC.

This clonotype was counted between two and nine times. The V call is TRBV20-1, the J call TRBJ1-6; tentative D call: TRBD1 (5 bases). CDR3 size: 14 residues. V lost 6 bases, J lost 7 bases, and 16 bases lay in between. Germline V gives CDR1 DFQATT, CDR2 SNEGSKA (reference sequence). The CDR3 is CSARPGTANSPLHF. CDR3 sequence (DNA): TGCAGTGCCCGACCAGGGACGGCAAATTCACCCCTCCACTTT.

This clonotype was recorded at least ten times. CDR3 sequence reads: CASSPRTSGTPPYNEQFF. The CDR3 DNA sequence: TGTGCCAGCAGCCCTAGGACTAGCGGGACTCCTCCTTACAATGAGCAGTTCTTC. The chain has TRBV3-1 and TRBJ2-1; TRBD2 aligns across 12 bases. CDR3 size: 18 residues. Germline lookup yields CDR1 LGHDT and CDR2 YNNKEL (reference sequence). The ends lost 4 bases at V and 4 bases at J; junction bases unmatched: 11.

The rearrangement joins TRBV6-5 to TRBJ2-2, with D perhaps TRBD1 or TRBD2 (5 bases each). Trimming cost V 2 bases and J 7 bases, with 17 bases left between them. Germline V gene lookup returns CDR1 MNHEY and CDR2 SVGAGI. The CDR3 is 16 amino acids. The CDR3 nucleotides read TGTGCCAGCAGTTACCGTTTGGGGGTTAACGTCGGGGAGCTGTTTTTT. Encoded protein: CASSYRLGVNVGELFF.

This chain joins TRBV7-9 and TRBJ2-7, with D perhaps TRBD1 (5 bases). CDR3 length: 12 residues. V lost 6 bases, J lost 2 bases, and 8 bases lay in between. Germline V gives CDR1 SEHNR, CDR2 FQNEAQ (reference sequence). The DNA of the CDR3 is TGTGCCAGCAGGACAGAGACCTACGAGCAGTACTTC. It codes for CASRTETYEQYF. Using reference TRBV7-9 and TRBJ2-7 for the parts outside the CDR3, the full variable domain is DTGVSQNPRHKITKRGQNVTFRCDPISEHNRLYWYRQTLGQGPEFLTYFQNEAQLEKSRLLSDRFSAERPKGSFSTLEIQRTEQGDSAMYLCASRTETYEQYFGPGTRLTVT.

V usage is TRBV6-5 and J usage is TRBJ1-2, with TRBD1 matching 7 bases. Germline trimming cut 6 bases from V and 4 bases from J; bases unmatched to any gene: 5. Looked up from germline, CDR1 is MNHEY and CDR2 is SVGAGI. The CDR3 is made up of 13 amino acids. As DNA, the CDR3 is TGTGCCAGCAGCACCGGGACAGTCTATGGCTACACCTTC. Residues: CASSTGTVYGYTF.

This clonotype has a handful of counts. The rearrangement joins TRBV18 to TRBJ1-1; tentatively, D is TRBD1 (6 bases). Germline V gene lookup returns CDR1 KGHSH and CDR2 LQKENI. Between the trimmed V and J ends, which lost 6 bases and 11 bases, there was a span of 34 bases. The CDR3 has 18 residues. CDR3 in amino acids: CASSGPGQLGTSGLVAFF. The CDR3 DNA is TGTGCCAGCTCCGGGCCGGGACAACTCGGAACGTCCGGTTTGGTCGCTTTCTTT.

This clonotype was observed a handful of times. CDR3 nucleotides: TGTGCCAGCCAGAGAGGGGCTAGCGGGAGCTCCTACAATGAGCAGTTCTTC. As protein: CASQRGASGSSYNEQFF. The gene calls are TRBV6-2 or TRBV6-3 and TRBJ2-1; 10 bases line up with TRBD2. The germline V gene encodes CDR1 MNHEY and CDR2 SVGEGT. Trimming at V came to 8 bases and at J to 0 bases, leaving 10 bases not matched to a gene. The CDR3 runs 17 residues.

This clonotype occurred many times. V is TRBV12-3 or TRBV12-4 and J is TRBJ2-7; 9 bases align to TRBD1. V lost 1 base, J lost 9 bases, and 10 bases stayed unmatched. The CDR3 contains 15 residues. The CDR3 reads CASSLGGDRARRQYF. The CDR3 bases are TGTGCCAGCAGTTTAGGGGGGGACAGGGCCCGTCGGCAGTACTTC.

This clonotype has more than one count but fewer than ten. This sequence joins TRBV29-1 and TRBJ2-5; maybe TRBD2 (5 bases). This CDR3 has 14 residues. Per germline, CDR1 SQVTM and CDR2 ANQGSEA. Trimming removed 6 bases at V and 5 bases at J, with 19 bases between. The CDR3 spells CSVWTPPKRETQYF. The CDR3 bases are TGCAGCGTATGGACTCCCCCGAAGAGGGAGACCCAGTACTTC.